This T cell receptor beta chain was obtained from a study of T-cell reconstitution after alpha-beta-depleted transplantation in children. Study results and caveats: Newly generated T cells supplied most T-cell counts and diversity one year post-transplant. Some patients owed their high day-60 TCRbeta diversity to surviving recipient T cells and thymic progenitors.

During its preparation, the TCRbeta library received unique molecular identifiers. Each CDR3 protein gets one entry after TCRdb re-called the PCR reads with MiXCR. Here the sample spans around 960,000 distinct CDR3 sequences, roughly 29% being singletons. This clonotype was seen many times. No antigen is known for it. CDR1 is SGHNT, CDR2 YYREEE, per germline (reference sequence). The V and J ends lost 5 bases and 6 bases respectively, with 21 bases between them. This CDR3 comprises 15 residues. This sequence originates from a boy under two years old who had a stem cell transplant for SCID, so the T cells may come from the graft donor. V and J are TRBV5-4 and TRBJ2-7; D is unclear. The sequenced sample was PBMCs, mostly from graft donor cells, obtained 360 days after TCRalphabeta/CD19-depleted stem cell transplant. CDR3 protein: CASSIPGPGPPEQYF. CDR3 DNA sequence: TGTGCCAGCAGTATCCCAGGACCCGGGCCCCCCGAGCAGTACTTC.